The T cell receptor (beta chain) under discussion was sequenced for a study of cytomegalovirus exposure and HLA in healthy donors. This CDR3 spans 13 amino acids. CDR1 is SEHNR and CDR2 is FQNEAQ in the germline V gene (reference sequence). Trimming stripped 5 bases from V and 2 bases from J, with 10 bases between. Primers: 60 Vbeta forward and 13 Jbeta reverse. Profiling relied on immunoSEQ multiplex PCR, and the TCRdb table lists in-frame clones only, not all of them. The profile covers fewer than 180,000 clones, with approximately 79% appearing a single time and roughly 6% taken by the ten largest.

This clonotype was obtained from a man aged 50 to 59 in good health and CMV-seropositive. The rearrangement joins TRBV7-9 to TRBJ2-7; perhaps TRBD1 as D (5 bases). The sample comprised PBMCs. The chain's CDR3 is CASSGDSTYEQYF. The CDR3 DNA is TGTGCCAGCAGCGGTGACAGCACCTACGAGCAGTACTTC.